Listed here are 25 T cell receptor beta chains from one sample, sequenced in a study of cytomegalovirus exposure and HLA in healthy donors (TCRdb year 2017). Library preparation used the immunoSEQ multiplex PCR assay. For the multiplex PCR, a mixture combining 60 forward primers for TCR Vbeta segments and 13 reverse primers for TCR Jbeta segments was used. The source is immuneACCESS, and TCRdb retained only in-frame sequences with V and J called. Part of the clones is not carried over; for the studies checked, unresolved V genes explain less than half of this, and the remainder is unexplained. This sample holds approximately 150,000 clones; 75% to 85% were observed only once. Jointly, the top ten make up approximately 13% of the sample. The sequenced sample was PBMCs. The receptor set was obtained from a woman aged 45-65 years in good health and CMV-seropositive.

The genes are TRBV29-1 and TRBJ2-3; TRBD2 matches 8 bases. The V and J ends lost 7 bases and 3 bases, in that order; junction bases with no gene match: 0. From germline, CDR1 is SQVTM and CDR2 ANQGSEA. The CDR3 length is 11 residues. CDR3 region: CSERGTDTQYF. The CDR3 DNA follows: TGCAGCGAGCGGGGGACAGATACGCAGTATTTT.

This chain joins TRBV7-3 and TRBJ2-7; TRBD1 is a possible D gene (5 bases). V was cut by 5 bases and J by 1 base, with 9 bases left in between. The CDR3 covers 13 residues. Germline V gives CDR1 SGHTA, CDR2 FQGTGA. The CDR3 reads CASSRAGSYEQYF. Here the CDR3 DNA reads TGTGCCAGCAGCCGGGCAGGGTCCTACGAGCAGTACTTC.

The chain employs TRBV7-2 and TRBJ2-5, with 15 bases identical to TRBD2. The CDR3 consists of 17 residues. V lost 5 bases, J lost 2 bases, and 6 bases stayed unmatched. The V gene's germline CDR1 is SGHTA and CDR2 FQGNSA. The CDR3 reads CASSRTSGGGGQETQYF. CDR3 DNA sequence: TGTGCCAGCAGCCGGACTAGCGGGGGGGGAGGACAAGAGACCCAGTACTTC.

The CDR3 reads CASSEARNSPLHF. Here the CDR3 DNA reads TGCGCCAGCAGTGAAGCACGTAATTCACCCCTCCACTTT. The chain links TRBV10-1 to TRBJ1-6, with D unresolved. The CDR3 has 13 amino acids. Between the trimmed V and J ends, which lost 3 bases and 6 bases, there was a span of 6 bases. CDR1 is WNHNN and CDR2 is SYGVQD in the germline V gene (reference sequence).

This rearrangement joins TRBV27 to TRBJ2-7; 8 positions agree with TRBD1. The CDR3 length is 15 residues. CDR1 and CDR2 from the germline V gene are MNHEY and SMNVEV (reference sequence). V was clipped by 0 bases and J by 4 bases; unmatched bases: 5. CDR3 coding DNA: TGTGCCAGCAGTTTATCGCCACAGGGGGGATACGAGCAGTACTTC. It is translated as CASSLSPQGGYEQYF.

This clone was seen more than once but under ten times. The rearrangement links TRBV6-4 to TRBJ1-2; D is unclear. With 6 bases removed from V and 8 bases from J, the gap between germline ends came to 19 bases. The CDR3 is 14 residues long. Germline CDR1 is MRHNA and CDR2 is SNTAGT. CDR3 DNA: TGTGCCAGCAGGCCAGACTCCGGCCTCCGGGGCTACACCTTC. It is translated as CASRPDSGLRGYTF.

The rearrangement uses TRBV7-9 and TRBJ2-7, with D perhaps TRBD1 (5 bases). Germline values: CDR1 SEHNR, CDR2 FQNEAQ (reference sequence). The CDR3 is 17 amino acids. Trimming took 5 bases from V and 0 from J, leaving 20 bases between them. As DNA, the CDR3 is TGTGCCAGCAGCGGAGACTCCAGGGATCGACCCTCCTACGAGCAGTACTTC. It specifies CASSGDSRDRPSYEQYF.

The rearrangement joins TRBV6-4 to TRBJ1-1; 9 nucleotides line up with TRBD1. The CDR3 is 13 amino acids. Germline V lookup: CDR1 MRHNA, CDR2 SNTAGT. With V trimmed by 3 bases and J by 5 bases, 1 base remained unmatched. CDR3: CASSEDRGTEAFF. CDR3 in DNA: TGTGCCAGCAGTGAAGACAGGGGGACTGAAGCTTTCTTT.

The V and J genes are TRBV27 and TRBJ2-3; TRBD2 agrees at 10 bases. The CDR3 length is 16 residues. Germline V gene data show CDR1 as MNHEY and CDR2 as SMNVEV (reference sequence). The J segment lost 3 bases and the V segment lost 2 bases, leaving 5 bases of the junction unmatched. CDR3 nucleotide sequence: TGTGCCAGCAGTTTACAGCGGGGGGGCCTGACAGATACGCAGTATTTT. As protein: CASSLQRGGLTDTQYF.

The rearrangement links TRBV19 to TRBJ2-3, with TRBD2 matching over 7 bases. The CDR3 covers 13 residues. J lost 2 bases, V lost 6 bases, and 2 bases had no gene match. CDR1 is LNHDA and CDR2 is SQIVND in the germline V gene (reference sequence). The CDR3 DNA is TGTGCCAGTAGGGGGAGGGCCACAGATACGCAGTATTTT. This translates into CASRGRATDTQYF.

CDR3 protein: CASSQGAGNTEAFF. DNA for the CDR3: TGCGCCAGCAGCCAAGGAGCAGGGAACACTGAAGCTTTCTTT. The V and J genes are TRBV4-1 and TRBJ1-1; D ambiguous. This CDR3 is 14 amino acids long. Trimming stripped 1 base from V and 1 base from J, with 7 bases between. Germline CDR1 reads MGHRA; CDR2 reads YSYEKL.

About this clone itself: One junction end does not reproduce the germline sequence, and a read error may be involved. This chain connects TRBV7-9 to TRBJ2-3, with 9 positions matching TRBD1. Germline CDR1 and CDR2: SEHNR and FQNEAQ (reference sequence). The CDR3 extends over 15 amino acids. DNA of the CDR3: TGTTCCAGCAGCTCCCGACAGGGGGAAACAGATACGCAGTATTTT. As protein: CSSSSRQGETDTQYF.

The genes are TRBV9 and TRBJ1-1; 10 bases line up with TRBD1. Germline CDR1 reads SGDLS; CDR2 reads YYNGEE. V lost 0 bases to trimming and J lost 0 bases; unmatched junction nucleotides: 5. This CDR3 has 17 amino acids. The CDR3 protein is CASSVVDRGRMNTEAFF. CDR3 DNA: TGTGCCAGCAGCGTAGTCGACAGGGGGCGAATGAACACTGAAGCTTTCTTT.

The chain has TRBV30 and TRBJ1-2; tentatively, D is TRBD1 (6 bases). V was cut by 1 base and J by 8 bases, with 17 bases left in between. There are 14 residues in the CDR3. Per the germline V gene, CDR1 is GTSNPN and CDR2 is SVGIG (reference sequence). The CDR3 spells CAWSGLLQGDGYTF. The DNA of the CDR3 is TGTGCCTGGAGTGGCTTGCTACAGGGTGACGGCTACACCTTC. Variable domain in full (rest from reference TRBV30 and TRBJ1-2): SQTIHQWPATLVQPVGSPLSLECTVEGTSNPNLYWYRQAAGRGLQLLFYSVGIGQISSEVPQNLSASRPQDRQFILSSKKLLLSDSGFYLCAWSGLLQGDGYTFGSGTRLTVV.

The V call is TRBV30, the J call TRBJ2-7; D gene uncertain. Trimming took off 0 bases at V and 0 bases at J, with 9 bases between the two ends. CDR1 GTSNPN and CDR2 SVGIG come from the germline V gene (reference sequence). The CDR3 totals 14 residues. CDR3 region: CAWSVARLSYEQYF. The CDR3 DNA reads TGTGCCTGGAGTGTAGCCAGACTCTCCTACGAGCAGTACTTC.

This rearrangement joins TRBV5-4 to TRBJ1-2; D is uncertain. Germline V gene sequence: CDR1 SGHNT, CDR2 YYREEE (reference sequence). There are 13 residues in the CDR3. V lost 6 bases and J lost 8, with 17 bases in between. This CDR3 is CASIIPGAGGYTF. The CDR3 DNA sequence: TGTGCCAGCATTATACCGGGCGCGGGAGGCTACACCTTC.

This clone was observed a few times. The chain recombines TRBV6-5 with TRBJ1-6, with 8 bases aligning to TRBD1. CDR1 and CDR2 from the germline V gene are MNHEY and SVGAGI. Trimming removed 4 bases from V and 10 bases from J; junction bases left unmatched: 6. This CDR3 contains 14 residues. CDR3 nucleotide sequence: TGTGCCAGCAGTTTCAGGGGGCTTGAGTCACCCCTCCACTTT. This encodes CASSFRGLESPLHF.

In regard to this clone: Germline and junction disagree at one end, which may indicate a read error. V is TRBV4-1 and J is TRBJ1-4, with TRBD1 matching 11 bases. Germline lookup yields CDR1 MGHRA and CDR2 YSYEKL. There are 17 residues in the CDR3. CDR3 sequence (DNA): TGCGCCAGCAGCCATTCTCCCGGACAGGGGGCTAAAGAAAAACTGTTTTTT. This gives the protein CASSHSPGQGAKEKLFF.

This chain uses TRBV2 with TRBJ2-5, with 15 bases fitting TRBD2. This CDR3 has 15 amino acids. V dropped 5 bases and J dropped 5; count of bases not matched to a gene: 3. The germline V gene has CDR1 SNHLY and CDR2 FYNNEI. CDR3 residues: CASSFGLAGGETQYF. CDR3 in DNA: TGTGCCAGCAGTTTCGGACTAGCGGGGGGGGAGACCCAGTACTTC.

This clone was seen a single time. This chain connects TRBV4-2 to TRBJ2-6, with D uncertain. In germline, CDR1 is LGHNA, CDR2 YNFKEQ. The germline V and J ends were trimmed by 0 bases and 1 base, with 4 bases remaining between them. The CDR3 has 15 residues. CDR3 amino acids: CASSQERSGANVLTF. Here the CDR3 DNA reads TGTGCCAGCAGCCAAGAACGGTCTGGGGCCAACGTCCTGACTTTC.

This clone was recorded only once. The J gene is TRBJ1-2, the V gene TRBV5-1; D remains ambiguous. This CDR3 region has 13 residues. CDR1 and CDR2 from the germline V gene are SGHRS and YFSETQ. V dropped 2 bases and J dropped 2 bases, with 7 bases sitting between them. The CDR3 sequence is CASSFRRNYGYTF. For the CDR3, the DNA is TGCGCCAGCAGCTTCCGGCGGAACTATGGCTACACCTTC. Looking up the rest from reference TRBV5-1 and TRBJ1-2 gives the full variable domain: KAGVTQTPRYLIKTRGQQVTLSCSPISGHRSVSWYQQTPGQGLQFLFEYFSETQRNKGNFPGRFSGRQFSNSRSEMNVSTLELGDSALYLCASSFRRNYGYTFGSGTRLTVV.

About this clone: The junction differs from germline at one of its ends, possibly a read error. The rearrangement links TRBV7-9 to TRBJ2-5, with D possibly matching TRBD2 (6 bases). Looked up from germline, CDR1 is SEHNR and CDR2 is FQNEAQ (reference sequence). This CDR3 is built from 15 residues. CDR3 region: CSSSLWREDQETQYF. CDR3 nucleotide sequence: TGTTCCAGCAGTCTATGGAGGGAGGACCAAGAGACCCAGTACTTC.

This clone was seen only a few times. The V call is TRBV11-2, the J call TRBJ2-3, with 8 bases identical to TRBD2. The germline V gene encodes CDR1 SGHAT and CDR2 FQNNGV. Germline trimming cut 3 bases from V and 3 bases from J; bases unmatched to any gene: 5. This CDR3 contains 15 residues. Written as DNA, the CDR3 is TGTGCCAGCAGCTTTGGAGCGGGGGATACAGATACGCAGTATTTT. It translates to CASSFGAGDTDTQYF.

The chain joins TRBV6-5 to TRBJ1-1, with D perhaps TRBD1 (5 bases). The CDR3 covers 15 residues. Germline V CDR1 and CDR2: MNHEY, SVGAGI. The V gene lost 6 bases and the J gene lost 6 bases, with 20 bases spanning the gap. In DNA form, the CDR3 reads TGTGCCAGCAGCAAAGGGAGGGGCGAAGATGCTGAAGCTTTCTTT. The encoded protein is CASSKGRGEDAEAFF.

The rearrangement joins TRBV7-6 to TRBJ2-5; the match to TRBD2 covers 10 bases. CDR1 and CDR2 from the germline V gene are SGHVS and FNYEAQ. The J segment lost 4 bases and the V segment lost 5 bases, leaving 7 bases of the junction unmatched. The CDR3 runs to 15 residues. The CDR3, as DNA: TGTGCCAGCAGCCCCTCGGCTAGCGGGGGAGAGACCCAGTACTTC. Amino acid sequence: CASSPSASGGETQYF.